The table lists the clone carrying this T cell receptor beta chain with a few counts. This sample is drawn from a study of patients and donors after allogeneic stem cell transplantation. MiXCR, run by TCRdb on the RT-PCR reads, gives a single entry per CDR3 protein. The sample carries 2,700 or so distinct CDR3 sequences, roughly 16% recorded once. The source material was blood, either unsorted or a sorted T cell fraction (not recorded which). The sequence was obtained from a human donor who was either an allogeneic HSCT recipient or a stem cell or donor lymphocyte infusion donor (not recorded which). It is not recorded whose cells these are; they may come from a transplant donor.

CDR3 sequence: CASSFGGETQYF. The CDR3, as DNA: TGTGCCAGCAGTTTCGGGGGAGAGACCCAGTACTTC. The chain employs TRBV27 and TRBJ2-5; D may be TRBD2 (6 bases). Germline lookup yields CDR1 MNHEY and CDR2 SMNVEV (reference sequence). The CDR3 covers 12 residues. V dropped 3 bases and J dropped 4 bases, with 6 bases sitting between them.